Here is one T cell receptor beta chain with its context. These data are taken from a study of blood T cell repertoires in COVID-19. About the study: In each case, the material was cDNA or gDNA derived from T cells, B-cell-depleted T cells, or PBMCs.

From germline, CDR1 is SGDLS and CDR2 YYNGEE. The CDR3 loop spans 12 amino acids. V lost 4 bases and J lost 7, with 9 bases in between. Source study methods: Nucleated cell counts were estimated from reference gene primer amplification. Using immunoSEQ multiplex PCR, the repertoire was profiled, and TCRdb retains in-frame clones only, with some absent. V and J calls and clone size follow that table, whereas D and trimming were derived from the DNA. The sample includes more than 150,000 clones, 80% to 90% of them seen just once. The chain couples TRBV9 to TRBJ2-1; D is uncertain. The clonotype originates from a middle-aged man with active or convalescent COVID-19. Sequencing was done on a sample of peripheral blood. Here the CDR3 DNA reads TGTGCCAGCAGCCCCCTTGCGAATGAGCAGTTCTTC. Its protein is CASSPLANEQFF.